This T cell receptor (beta chain) is drawn from a study of blood T cell repertoires in COVID-19 (dated by TCRdb to 2018 to 2020). A note on the overall study: Collaborator samples came from the United States, Italy and Spain and covered acute and convalescent phases of COVID-19. The prospective study material was composed of cDNA or gDNA derived from T cells, B-cell-depleted T cells, or PBMCs. The dataset comprised deeply sampled blood TCRbeta repertoires from subjects exposed to, actively infected with, or recovered from COVID-19. The repertoires were made available in a free public database intended to serve as a resource for research on the immune response to SARS-CoV-2. The samples were drawn from the first 160 participants of the ongoing ImmuneRACE study and from 1,200 or so subjects provided by 6 global collaborators. Sample metadata almost always included a de-identified subject ID, COVID-19 status, age in years and sex. HLA class I and class II types, where available, came from metadata supplied by the sample provider rather than from assay-based typing. The full study reports these points: The quantity of clinical and demographic metadata differed by source and by participant and was supplied without curation.

TCRbeta CDR3 regions were amplified from genomic DNA by means of the immunoSEQ Assay, a bias-controlled multiplex PCR. The original methods were these. The number of nucleated cells in each sample was estimated from the amplification of reference gene primers within the assay. To quantify the absolute abundance of each unique TCRbeta CDR3 rearrangement, sequence reads were collapsed and filtered. For each sample, productive Simpson clonality was calculated as the square root of Simpson's diversity index over productive rearrangements. What TCRdb holds here is the immuneACCESS table cut down to in-frame rearrangements. Part of the clones is not present; checked against another copy, under half of the missing clones reflect an unresolved V gene, and the others are unexplained. The V and J calls and clone size were taken over from that table, and D and trimming were inferred from the DNA. This sample has roughly 150,000 clones in its table, and roughly 90% of those were observed once. Approximately 3% of the sample comes from the top ten.

In its sample, this clone was seen once. This clone's antigen is unknown. Nothing much larger sits one base from this clone, and base qualities are not available. From the cysteine up to the phenylalanine, the CDR3 has a length of 14 residues. The DNA shown is the 42-base CDR3, in frame from base 1. CDR1 is given as SGHTA and CDR2 as FQGNSA, both from the germline V gene. Trimming takes 3 bases off V and 5 bases off J; junction bases not matched to a gene: 5. Each collaborating institution followed its own protocols to collect whole blood in K2EDTA tubes. For TCRbeta analysis, collaborators shipped samples as frozen whole blood, isolated PBMCs, or DNA extracted from either of those sample types.

Sequencing was done on a sample of peripheral blood. The rearranged chain carries TRBV7-2 and TRBJ2-5; 8 middle bases align to TRBD1. This receptor was obtained from a man aged 55 to 69 with acute or convalescent COVID-19. The nucleotide sequence reads TGTGCCAGCAGCTTTAGGACAGGGTTGGAGACCCAGTACTTC. It translates to CASSFRTGLETQYF. The CDR3, completed at both ends by the reference TRBV7-2 and TRBJ2-5 genes, gives the full variable domain GAGVSQSPSNKVTEKGKDVELRCDPISGHTALYWYRQSLGQGLEFLIYFQGNSAPDKSGLPSDRFSAERTGGSVSTLTIQRTQQEDSAVYLCASSFRTGLETQYFGPGTRLLVL.